This T cell receptor (beta chain) was sequenced for a study of T cells in Graves' hyperthyroidism and ophthalmopathy. CDR1 SGHTA and CDR2 FQGNSA come from the germline V gene. V dropped 8 bases and J dropped 4; count of bases not matched to a gene: 11. The CDR3 has 15 residues. Regions amplified from RNA transcripts were the TCR beta CDR3 regions. HTBI primers were used for first-round RT-PCR of the TCR CDR3. TCRdb re-derived calls from the multiplex PCR reads in MiXCR, one entry per CDR3 protein. The table lists under 400,000 distinct CDR3 sequences, about 25% of them singletons. The authors obtained PBMCs from over 8.5 ml of fresh peripheral blood.

The sequence derives from a man aged 50 to 60 with Graves' hyperthyroidism. The sequenced sample consisted of blood. This chain joins TRBV7-2 and TRBJ2-5, with 9 positions matching TRBD1. CDR3 in DNA: TGTGCCAGCGCCAAATCAGTGGACAGGGGAGAGACCCAGTACTTC. Encoded protein: CASAKSVDRGETQYF.